The 19 T cell receptor beta chains reported below all come from one sample, sequenced in a study of blood T cell repertoires in COVID-19. Data came from immunoSEQ multiplex PCR; TCRdb stores just in-frame clones and leaves some out. The sample lists some 220,000 clones, approximately 81% occurring once. The sample taken for sequencing was peripheral blood. The receptor source for this set is an elderly woman with active or convalescent COVID-19.

The chain is built from TRBV30 and TRBJ1-6; 8 bases are a match to TRBD1. CDR1 and CDR2 from the germline V gene are GTSNPN and SVGIG (reference sequence). This CDR3 has 14 residues. V shed 5 bases, J shed 10 bases, and the junction held 10 bases outside the gene matches. The chain's CDR3 is CAWERGTGESPLHF. The CDR3 DNA follows: TGTGCCTGGGAGAGGGGGACAGGAGAATCACCCCTCCACTTT. Drawing the rest from reference TRBV30 and TRBJ1-6, the complete variable domain is SQTIHQWPATLVQPVGSPLSLECTVEGTSNPNLYWYRQAAGRGLQLLFYSVGIGQISSEVPQNLSASRPQDRQFILSSKKLLLSDSGFYLCAWERGTGESPLHFGNGTRLTVT.

The chain uses TRBV11-3 and TRBJ2-2, with TRBD2 matching 14 bases. Trimming removed 4 bases from V and 7 bases from J; junction bases left unmatched: 8. CDR1 is SGHNT and CDR2 is YENEEA in the germline V gene. The CDR3 totals 17 residues. The DNA of the CDR3 is TGTGCCAGCAGCTCTCGGACTAGCGGGAGGAGCGGCGGGGAGCTGTTTTTT. Residues: CASSSRTSGRSGGELFF.

As regards this clone: This sample also contains other DNA sequences that code for the same CDR3. The CDR3 DNA sequence: TGCGCCAGCAGCCCGGACAGGGGGGGAAACACCATATATTTT. This gives the protein CASSPDRGGNTIYF. V gene TRBV5-1 combines with J gene TRBJ1-3, with TRBD1 matching over 10 bases. The length of the CDR3 is 14 residues. CDR1 and CDR2 (germline): SGHRS, YFSETQ. Trimming at V came to 4 bases and at J to 4 bases, leaving 2 bases not matched to a gene.

This chain links TRBV4-2 with TRBJ2-7; D not certain. CDR1 and CDR2 (germline): LGHNA, YNFKEQ. The CDR3 spans 15 residues. The V and J ends lost 0 bases and 2 bases respectively, with 11 bases between them. CDR3 amino acids: CASSQEVPAPYEQYF. CDR3 sequence (DNA): TGTGCCAGCAGCCAAGAGGTACCCGCGCCCTACGAGCAGTACTTC.

The rearrangement joins TRBV18 to TRBJ2-1, with TRBD2 matching 14 bases. CDR3 size: 20 residues. Germline-derived CDR1 and CDR2 are KGHSH and LQKENI. Unmatched junction bases numbered 10, after V lost 3 bases and J lost 0 bases. In nucleotides, the CDR3 is TGTGCCAGCTCACCCCGAACGGGACTAGCGGGGGCCCCCTCCTACAATGAGCAGTTCTTC. Translating gives CASSPRTGLAGAPSYNEQFF. Filled out from reference TRBV18 and TRBJ2-1, the complete variable domain reads NAGVMQNPRHLVRRRGQEARLRCSPMKGHSHVYWYRQLPEEGLKFMVYLQKENIIDESGMPKERFSAEFPKEGPSILRIQQVVRGDSAAYFCASSPRTGLAGAPSYNEQFFGPGTRLTVL.

The chain links TRBV6-6 to TRBJ1-1, with D perhaps matching TRBD1 (6 bases). CDR1 MNHNY and CDR2 SVGAGI come from the germline V gene (reference sequence). There are 13 residues in the CDR3. The germline V and J ends were trimmed by 9 bases and 3 bases, with 14 bases remaining between them. CDR3 protein: CASQGWGDTEAFF. The CDR3 region has the DNA TGTGCCAGTCAGGGGTGGGGTGACACTGAAGCTTTCTTT.

This clone occurred once. J is TRBJ2-1 and V is TRBV19; 11 bases fit TRBD2. This CDR3 has 14 amino acids. V trimming: 9 bases; J trimming: 6 bases; junction bases outside the gene matches: 7. CDR1 is LNHDA and CDR2 is SQIVND in the germline V gene (reference sequence). CDR3 residues: CASGLAGKGNEQFF. Written as DNA, the CDR3 is TGTGCCAGCGGACTAGCGGGCAAGGGCAATGAGCAGTTCTTC.

The DNA of the CDR3 is TGCGCCAGCAGCTTGGGCCTCGGGACTAGCGGGAGCAATGAGCAGTTCTTC. Encoded protein: CASSLGLGTSGSNEQFF. This rearrangement joins TRBV5-1 to TRBJ2-1; 14 nucleotides agree with TRBD2. Germline V CDR1 and CDR2: SGHRS, YFSETQ. CDR3 length: 17 amino acids. Losses at the gene ends were 0 bases for V and 6 bases for J; bases not matched to a gene: 5. Looking up the rest from reference TRBV5-1 and TRBJ2-1 gives the full variable domain: KAGVTQTPRYLIKTRGQQVTLSCSPISGHRSVSWYQQTPGQGLQFLFEYFSETQRNKGNFPGRFSGRQFSNSRSEMNVSTLELGDSALYLCASSLGLGTSGSNEQFFGPGTRLTVL.

This clone was recorded only once. V usage is TRBV28 and J usage is TRBJ1-2; D gene ambiguous. V was clipped by 1 base and J by 1 base, with 10 bases between them. The CDR3 spans 15 residues. Per germline, CDR1 MDHEN and CDR2 SYDVKM. The CDR3 nucleotides are TGTGCCAGCAGTTTATCGGCAGGCTATAACTATGGCTACACCTTC. This translates into CASSLSAGYNYGYTF.

CDR3 DNA: TGTGCCAGTAAAACTAGCCGACAGGGGGTTTACACTGAAGCTTTCTTT. It codes for CASKTSRQGVYTEAFF. V usage is TRBV19 and J usage is TRBJ1-1; 9 nucleotides match TRBD1. J lost 3 bases, V lost 7 bases, and 12 bases had no gene match. Germline CDR1 reads LNHDA; CDR2 reads SQIVND (reference sequence). This CDR3 has 16 amino acids.

The chain combines TRBV3-1 (or the pseudogene TRBV3-2) with TRBJ2-1, with 9 nucleotides matching TRBD2. The CDR3 is made up of 18 amino acids. Germline CDR1 LGHDT, CDR2 YNNKEL (reference sequence). Trimming at V came to 0 bases and at J to 3 bases, leaving 9 bases not matched to a gene. The CDR3 spells CASSQESYSGSDYNEQFF. CDR3 nucleotides: TGTGCCAGCAGCCAAGAGAGTTATAGCGGGAGCGACTACAATGAGCAGTTCTTC.

The chain employs TRBV5-6 and TRBJ1-1; TRBD1 matches 10 bases. The germline gives CDR1 SGHDT, CDR2 YYEEEE. The CDR3 covers 16 residues. Trimming removed 4 bases from V and 1 base from J; junction bases left unmatched: 7. The CDR3 region is CASSEGTGVGNTEAFF. DNA of the CDR3: TGTGCCAGCAGCGAAGGGACAGGGGTAGGGAACACTGAAGCTTTCTTT. The variable domain in full, with the rest retrieved from reference TRBV5-6 and TRBJ1-1, is DAGVTQSPTHLIKTRGQQVTLRCSPKSGHDTVSWYQQALGQGPQFIFQYYEEEERQRGNFPDRFSGHQFPNYSSELNVNALLLGDSALYLCASSEGTGVGNTEAFFGQGTRLTVV.

The V call is TRBV15, the J call TRBJ2-1; D gene unclear. Per germline, CDR1 LNHNV and CDR2 YYDKDF (reference sequence). CDR3 length equals 14 residues. V was clipped by 5 bases and J by 13 bases, with 21 bases between them. The CDR3 loop is CATSVPINPASQFF. CDR3 in DNA: TGTGCCACCAGCGTACCCATCAATCCCGCCAGTCAGTTCTTC.

The V and J genes are TRBV7-2 and TRBJ1-6, with 9 bases matching TRBD1. This CDR3 comprises 14 residues. V was pared by 5 bases and J by 11 bases, with 7 bases of the junction left unmatched. Germline loops: CDR1 SGHTA, CDR2 FQGNSA. The CDR3 protein is CASSPGTGPAPLHF. CDR3 coding DNA: TGTGCCAGCAGCCCCGGGACAGGGCCGGCACCCCTCCACTTT.

The V call is TRBV20-1, the J call TRBJ2-1; 9 bases are a match to TRBD2. This CDR3 has 17 residues. CDR1 is DFQATT, CDR2 SNEGSKA, per germline (reference sequence). The junction had 13 bases not matched to a gene; V was cut back by 3 bases and J by 4 bases. The CDR3 DNA is TGCAGTGCTAGTAGCGCCAGTAGCGGGAGAGGGTACAATGAGCAGTTCTTC. This encodes CSASSASSGRGYNEQFF.

This rearrangement joins TRBV5-6 to TRBJ1-4; no clear D. This CDR3 has 15 residues. Per germline, CDR1 SGHDT and CDR2 YYEEEE. With 0 bases removed from V and 4 bases from J, the gap between germline ends came to 10 bases. The CDR3 region is CASSLDSQYNEKLFF. CDR3 in DNA: TGTGCCAGCAGCTTGGACAGCCAATATAATGAAAAACTGTTTTTT. Drawing the rest from reference TRBV5-6 and TRBJ1-4, the complete variable domain is DAGVTQSPTHLIKTRGQQVTLRCSPKSGHDTVSWYQQALGQGPQFIFQYYEEEERQRGNFPDRFSGHQFPNYSSELNVNALLLGDSALYLCASSLDSQYNEKLFFGSGTQLSVL.

The chain couples TRBV3-1 (or the pseudogene TRBV3-2) to TRBJ1-1; D not resolved. Trimming pared 1 base from V and 7 bases from J, leaving 13 bases between. The CDR3 spans 14 residues. Germline V gene lookup returns CDR1 LGHDT and CDR2 YNNKEL (reference sequence). As DNA, the CDR3 is TGTGCCAGCAGCCAAGTAGCGGGGTTAGATGAAGCTTTCTTT. This codes for CASSQVAGLDEAFF.

The chain couples TRBV12-3 or TRBV12-4 to TRBJ2-2; no definite D call. Deletions cut 3 bases from V and 7 bases from J, with 6 bases between. The CDR3 consists of 12 residues. CDR3 in DNA: TGTGCCAGCAGTTTGGGCCTCGGGGAGCTGTTTTTT. As protein: CASSLGLGELFF.

This chain connects TRBV7-9 to TRBJ2-1; TRBD1 matches 7 bases. Germline lookup yields CDR1 SEHNR and CDR2 FQNEAQ (reference sequence). J was trimmed by 6 bases and V by 5 bases; bases with no gene match: 7. The length of the CDR3 is 14 residues. This CDR3 is CASSHLGQANEQFF. The CDR3 DNA sequence: TGTGCCAGCAGCCATCTCGGACAGGCCAATGAGCAGTTCTTC.